These 16 T cell receptor beta chains originate from one sample sequenced in a study of cytomegalovirus exposure and HLA in healthy donors. TCRdb's table, derived via immunoSEQ multiplex PCR, lists solely in-frame clones and lacks some. The data contain fewer than 150,000 clones, just over 85% of them singletons. Specimen: PBMCs. These receptors were obtained from a woman under 30 in good health and CMV-seropositive.

The V and J genes are TRBV30 and TRBJ2-5; TRBD2 is a possible D gene (5 bases). Trimming stripped 2 bases from V and 2 bases from J, with 9 bases between. The germline V gene has CDR1 GTSNPN and CDR2 SVGIG (reference sequence). The CDR3 runs 13 residues. CDR3 DNA sequence: TGTGCCTGGAGTCCCCCGGGGCAAGAGACCCAGTACTTC. Translating it yields CAWSPPGQETQYF.

The V call is TRBV10-3, the J call TRBJ1-5, with D perhaps TRBD1 (6 bases). V lost 10 bases to trimming and J lost 5 bases, with 12 bases between them. The CDR3 extends over 12 amino acids. CDR1 and CDR2 (germline): ENHRY, SYGVKD. The CDR3 DNA sequence: TGTGCCACCGGACAGACGGATCAGCCCCAGCATTTT. It encodes CATGQTDQPQHF.

The chain employs TRBV9 and TRBJ2-3; 9 positions match TRBD2. The CDR3 extends over 15 amino acids. Germline V CDR1 and CDR2: SGDLS, YYNGEE. The V segment lost 3 bases and the J segment 4 bases; nucleotides outside the gene matches: 6. CDR3 in amino acids: CASSAIAGVADTQYF. The DNA for the CDR3 is TGTGCCAGCAGCGCCATAGCGGGGGTAGCAGATACGCAGTATTTT.

This sequence joins TRBV9 and TRBJ2-5; 15 positions match TRBD2. Germline assignment: CDR1 SGDLS and CDR2 YYNGEE. J lost 2 bases, V lost 1 base, and 3 bases had no gene match. The CDR3 is 17 residues long. The CDR3 DNA sequence: TGTGCCAGCAGCGTACAGGGACTAGCGGGAGGACAAGAGACCCAGTACTTC. Translating gives CASSVQGLAGGQETQYF.

This clone appeared a single time. J is TRBJ2-2 and V is TRBV27, with 12 nucleotides matching TRBD2. The V and J ends lost 6 bases and 0 bases, in that order; junction bases with no gene match: 8. Germline loops: CDR1 MNHEY, CDR2 SMNVEV (reference sequence). CDR3 length: 18 residues. The CDR3 bases are TGTGCCAGCAGGCGAACGACTAGCGGGGGTTCGAACACCGGGGAGCTGTTTTTT. Amino acid sequence: CASRRTTSGGSNTGELFF.

The chain has TRBV5-1 and TRBJ1-1; possible D gene TRBD1, 6 bases. The CDR3 covers 14 residues. V shed 1 base and J shed 4 bases, with 11 bases lying between them. CDR1 is SGHRS, CDR2 YFSETQ, per germline. The CDR3 DNA follows: TGCGCCAGCAGCTTGAGGGGGAGTGGCACTGAAGCTTTCTTT. The encoded protein is CASSLRGSGTEAFF.

The chain combines TRBV9 with TRBJ1-2; D gene ambiguous. Germline V lookup: CDR1 SGDLS, CDR2 YYNGEE. V gave up 3 bases and J gave up 7 bases, with 10 bases separating them. The CDR3 covers 12 residues. CDR3 DNA: TGTGCCAGCAGCGCCGAGGGTGGTGGCTACACCTTC. Encoded protein: CASSAEGGGYTF. The entire variable domain, with the rest obtained from reference TRBV9 and TRBJ1-2, is as follows: DSGVTQTPKHLITATGQRVTLRCSPRSGDLSVYWYQQSLDQGLQFLIQYYNGEERAKGNILERFSAQQFPDLHSELNLSSLELGDSALYFCASSAEGGGYTFGSGTRLTVV.

The V call is TRBV19, the J call TRBJ1-6; D not resolved. Germline CDR1 and CDR2: LNHDA and SQIVND (reference sequence). The CDR3 is 15 amino acids. Trimming shortened V by 5 bases and J by 0 bases, and 8 bases separated the two germline ends. CDR3 DNA sequence: TGTGCCAGTAGTCCATTTAGCTCCTATAATTCACCCCTCCACTTT. Protein: CASSPFSSYNSPLHF.

The chain combines TRBV7-9 with TRBJ1-1; 7 nucleotides match TRBD1. The CDR3 spans 13 residues. Germline V gene lookup returns CDR1 SEHNR and CDR2 FQNEAQ (reference sequence). V was clipped by 5 bases and J by 1 base; unmatched bases: 1. In DNA, the CDR3 is TGTGCCAGCAGCCGACAGGGGAACACTGAAGCTTTCTTT. Translation: CASSRQGNTEAFF.

J is TRBJ1-1 and V is TRBV9, with D unclear. Per the germline V gene, CDR1 is SGDLS and CDR2 is YYNGEE. The CDR3 length is 12 residues. V was shortened by 0 bases and J by 6 bases, with 6 bases between the two germline ends. CDR3 nucleotide sequence: TGTGCCAGCAGCGTAGAGGAGGCTGAAGCTTTCTTT. This encodes CASSVEEAEAFF.

The genes are TRBV6-5 and TRBJ1-2; weak D call: TRBD1 (6 bases). Per germline, CDR1 MNHEY and CDR2 SVGAGI. Trimming pared 5 bases from V and 4 bases from J, leaving 14 bases between. CDR3 length: 14 residues. The CDR3 sequence is CASSLTTGTYGYTF. The CDR3 region has the DNA TGTGCCAGCAGTCTAACTACAGGGACCTATGGCTACACCTTC.

This clone was seen only once. CDR3 amino acids: CASSSGGSYNEQFF. The CDR3 region has the DNA TGTGCCAGCAGTAGCGGGGGCTCCTACAATGAGCAGTTCTTC. V and J are TRBV6-4 and TRBJ2-1; TRBD2 aligns across 8 bases. Per the germline V gene, CDR1 is MRHNA and CDR2 is SNTAGT. With V trimmed by 5 bases and J by 0 bases, 0 bases remained unmatched. The CDR3 is 14 residues long.

The genes are TRBV28 and TRBJ1-2; D might be TRBD1 (5 bases). V gave up 4 bases and J gave up 7 bases, with 13 bases separating them. There are 13 residues in the CDR3. CDR1 is MDHEN, CDR2 SYDVKM, per germline. Written as DNA, the CDR3 is TGTGCCAGCAGTTGGCAGGGATCGGGTGGCTACACCTTC. Translated: CASSWQGSGGYTF.

This clone came up once. The chain has TRBV7-9 and TRBJ2-7; TRBD2 matches at 12 bases. V lost 3 bases to trimming and J lost 2 bases; unmatched junction nucleotides: 2. The CDR3 length is 15 residues. Germline V gives CDR1 SEHNR, CDR2 FQNEAQ (reference sequence). This CDR3 is CASSFRLAGAYEQYF. The CDR3 region has the DNA TGTGCCAGCAGCTTCCGACTAGCGGGGGCCTACGAGCAGTACTTC.

The rearrangement joins TRBV19 to TRBJ1-2; 7 bases are shared with TRBD1. The CDR3 runs 15 residues. J lost 0 bases, V lost 4 bases, and 5 bases had no gene match. Looked up from germline, CDR1 is LNHDA and CDR2 is SQIVND (reference sequence). CDR3 sequence: CASSTGTDTNYGYTF. The CDR3 DNA reads TGTGCCAGTAGTACCGGGACAGATACTAACTATGGCTACACCTTC.

The count of this clone is one. This chain links TRBV5-4 with TRBJ2-3; TRBD2 matches at 10 bases. The germline V gene encodes CDR1 SGHNT and CDR2 YYREEE (reference sequence). The V segment lost 4 bases and the J segment 7 bases; nucleotides outside the gene matches: 12. This CDR3 has 16 residues. The CDR3 coding sequence is TGTGCCAGCAGCCTGACAGCGGGGGGGACATCGAATACGCAGTATTTT. Amino acid sequence: CASSLTAGGTSNTQYF.